This T cell receptor beta chain was identified in a study of cytomegalovirus exposure and HLA in healthy donors. This clone was found a few times. Its ends do not fully match the called genes, so a read error is possible. This CDR3 is built from 15 residues. The V gene's germline CDR1 is LGHNA and CDR2 YNFKEQ. 13 Jbeta primers and 60 Vbeta primers were used for the PCR. Sequencing was performed with immunoSEQ multiplex PCR; in TCRdb, only in-frame clones are kept and a portion is missing. The sample contains roughly 130,000 clones, approximately 8.8% of which appear only once. This sequence was found in a man in his forties in good health and CMV-seronegative. V and J are TRBV4-2 and TRBJ2-3, with 11 bases lining up with TRBD2. The sequenced material came from PBMCs. The CDR3 sequence is CAGSQAGLAADTQYF. CDR3 DNA sequence: TGTGCCGGCAGCCAAGCGGGACTAGCGGCAGATACGCAGTATTTT.